The next 9 T cell receptor beta chains were all read from a single sample in a study of blood T cell repertoires in COVID-19. Sequencing was performed with immunoSEQ multiplex PCR; in TCRdb, only in-frame clones are kept and a portion is missing. The data contain hundreds of thousands of clones, around nine tenths of them singletons. The sequencing sample was made of PBMCs or T cells enriched from blood (not recorded which). The receptors stem from a woman in her late teens or twenties who had recovered from COVID-19.

This rearrangement joins TRBV29-1 to TRBJ1-1; the match to TRBD1 covers 7 bases. CDR1 SQVTM and CDR2 ANQGSEA come from the germline V gene. Trimming took 7 bases from V and 2 from J; bases not matched to a gene: 10. The CDR3 totals 14 residues. The CDR3 loop is CSGGRDSLNTEAFF. CDR3 sequence (DNA): TGCAGCGGAGGAAGGGACAGTCTTAACACTGAAGCTTTCTTT.

Here the CDR3 reads CASSPQLGQGNEKLFF. CDR3 coding DNA: TGTGCCAGCTCACCTCAATTGGGACAGGGGAATGAAAAACTGTTTTTT. The rearrangement uses TRBV18 and TRBJ1-4, with 10 bases that match TRBD1. Germline loops: CDR1 KGHSH, CDR2 LQKENI. The CDR3 covers 16 residues. The junction had 6 bases not matched to a gene; V was cut back by 3 bases and J by 5 bases. Together with reference TRBV18 and TRBJ1-4, the CDR3 gives the full variable domain: NAGVMQNPRHLVRRRGQEARLRCSPMKGHSHVYWYRQLPEEGLKFMVYLQKENIIDESGMPKERFSAEFPKEGPSILRIQQVVRGDSAAYFCASSPQLGQGNEKLFFGSGTQLSVL.

The V call is TRBV5-1, the J call TRBJ2-7, with 9 bases aligning to TRBD2. CDR3 size: 12 residues. Germline V gives CDR1 SGHRS, CDR2 YFSETQ. The junction had 5 bases not matched to a gene; V was cut back by 6 bases and J by 7 bases. CDR3 residues: CASTSGVGEQYF. CDR3 in DNA: TGCGCCAGCACTAGCGGGGTTGGTGAGCAGTACTTC.

This clone was detected a few times. The chain recombines TRBV15 with TRBJ1-4; TRBD1 is a possible D gene (6 bases). Germline loops: CDR1 LNHNV, CDR2 YYDKDF (reference sequence). Deletions cut 5 bases from V and 7 bases from J, with 14 bases between. The CDR3 has 14 residues. CDR3 in DNA: TGTGCCACCAGCTCAAAACAGGGAATTGAAAAACTGTTTTTT. Protein sequence: CATSSKQGIEKLFF.

J is TRBJ1-2 and V is TRBV19; D may be TRBD1 (6 bases). Trimming took 1 base from V and 7 from J, leaving 13 bases between them. CDR1 and CDR2 (germline): LNHDA, SQIVND (reference sequence). The CDR3 spans 14 residues. CDR3 DNA sequence: TGTGCCAGTAGTATAGCCACAGGGTTTGCTGGCTACACCTTC. Its translation is CASSIATGFAGYTF.

CDR3 bases: TGTGCCAGTAGCGCGACGCAGGGGATCTACGAGCAGTACTTC. It is translated as CASSATQGIYEQYF. This chain joins TRBV19 and TRBJ2-7, with D maybe TRBD1 (6 bases). V was clipped by 6 bases and J by 3 bases, with 15 bases between them. This CDR3 has 14 residues. Germline V gives CDR1 LNHDA, CDR2 SQIVND (reference sequence).

The chain is built from TRBV18 and TRBJ1-1; a possible D gene is TRBD1 (6 bases). This CDR3 has 14 residues. Germline-derived CDR1 and CDR2 are KGHSH and LQKENI. The germline V and J ends were trimmed by 3 bases and 3 bases, with 11 bases remaining between them. CDR3 amino acids: CASSPARGDTEAFF. CDR3 coding DNA: TGTGCCAGCTCACCGGCCAGGGGCGACACTGAAGCTTTCTTT. The variable domain in full, with the rest retrieved from reference TRBV18 and TRBJ1-1, is NAGVMQNPRHLVRRRGQEARLRCSPMKGHSHVYWYRQLPEEGLKFMVYLQKENIIDESGMPKERFSAEFPKEGPSILRIQQVVRGDSAAYFCASSPARGDTEAFFGQGTRLTVV.

The V gene is TRBV10-1, the J gene TRBJ2-7, with 9 bases fitting TRBD1. J gave up 1 base and V 3 bases, and 4 bases lay outside the gene matches. The CDR3 totals 15 residues. Germline V gene data show CDR1 as WNHNN and CDR2 as SYGVQD (reference sequence). The CDR3 coding sequence is TGCGCCAGCAGTGATACCGGGACAGGGTCCTACGAGCAGTACTTC. Protein: CASSDTGTGSYEQYF.

CDR3 sequence reads: CASQTGEREQYF. CDR3 nucleotide sequence: TGCGCCAGCCAGACAGGGGAGCGCGAGCAGTACTTC. The chain has TRBV5-1 and TRBJ2-7, with 8 bases lining up with TRBD1. The CDR3 runs to 12 residues. The germline CDR1 and CDR2 sequences are SGHRS and YFSETQ. Germline trimming cut 7 bases from V and 6 bases from J; bases unmatched to any gene: 6.